This T cell receptor beta chain comes out of a study of T cell responses to AZD1222 COVID-19 vaccine. At the level of the study: Second-dose schedules of about 4 or about 12 weeks were combined. Study-wide results and caveats: Only five or six people who got AZD1222 tested seropositive at baseline. Dominant CD4 TCR responses targeted spike regions 160-218 and 743-854.

CDR3 length: 13 residues. V lost 4 bases and J 3 bases, leaving 10 bases between the germline ends. Per the germline V gene, CDR1 is SGHDT and CDR2 is YYEEEE. Points on this clone: Its target is not known.

Only in-frame clones appear in the TCRdb table, and some are missing; sequencing was by immunoSEQ multiplex PCR. The table lists 110,000 to 150,000 clones, about 89% of them singletons. The clonotype originates from an adult in good health. Specimen: peripheral blood, collected on day 0 of AZD1222 vaccination. V is TRBV5-6 and J is TRBJ1-1, with D unresolved. DNA of the CDR3: TGTGCCAGCAGCCCGGGAGTGGACACTGAAGCTTTCTTT. Its protein product is CASSPGVDTEAFF.